Listed here are 30 T cell receptor beta chains from one sample, sequenced in a study of low-dose radiotherapy and immunotherapy resistance in tumors. Specified time point: before trial treatment. TRAV- and TRBV-specific primers, spanning alpha and beta chains, primed first-strand cDNA. Amplification, which lasted 15 to 20 PCR cycles, used a constant-region primer and V-primer adapter to amplify TCRs. TCRdb itself ran the reads through MiXCR, one entry per CDR3 protein. The profile covers fewer than 95,000 distinct CDR3 sequences, with 9.4% appearing a single time and around 1% taken by the ten largest. The input for sequencing was PBMCs, taken before treatment. These receptors were obtained from a male donor with prostate cancer.

This clonotype has ten or more counts. V usage is TRBV2 and J usage is TRBJ2-4; 8 nucleotides align to TRBD2. The CDR3 sequence is 13 residues long. Germline loops: CDR1 SNHLY, CDR2 FYNNEI. The V and J ends lost 6 bases and 9 bases, in that order; junction bases with no gene match: 7. The CDR3 loop reads CASRAGGGGIQYF. The CDR3 DNA sequence: TGTGCCAGCAGGGCGGGAGGCGGCGGCATTCAGTACTTC.

This clonotype was recorded many times. This chain links TRBV20-1 with TRBJ1-5, with 7 bases lining up with TRBD1. Looked up from germline, CDR1 is DFQATT and CDR2 is SNEGSKA (reference sequence). V was pared by 5 bases and J by 7 bases, with 11 bases of the junction left unmatched. CDR3 length equals 14 residues. CDR3 protein: CSALKTGEGQPQHF. The CDR3 DNA is TGCAGTGCTCTCAAAACAGGGGAAGGGCAGCCCCAGCATTTT.

This clonotype was detected ten times or more. This chain uses TRBV7-2 with TRBJ2-7, with TRBD2 as a possible D gene (6 bases). The CDR3 length is 13 residues. Germline CDR1 SGHTA, CDR2 FQGNSA. Between the trimmed V and J ends, which lost 5 bases and 5 bases, there was a span of 13 bases. The CDR3, as DNA: TGTGCCAGCAGCCGTTGGACTACCCACGAGCAGTACTTC. Translated: CASSRWTTHEQYF.

On this clonotype: With a much larger clone just one base away, this may be a read error. The chain links TRBV7-2 to TRBJ2-3; D remains ambiguous. From germline, CDR1 is SGHTA and CDR2 FQGNSA. This CDR3 contains 14 residues. Trimming removed 5 bases from V and 2 bases from J, with 11 bases in between. CDR3 amino acids: CASSPEVNTDTQYF. The DNA of the CDR3 is TGTGCCAGCAGCCCAGAGGTCAACACAGATACGCAGTATTTT.

This clonotype was observed many times. The chain combines TRBV10-3 with TRBJ2-2; TRBD1 matches at 7 bases. This CDR3 region has 13 residues. From germline, CDR1 is ENHRY and CDR2 SYGVKD. Trimming took 4 bases from V and 7 from J; bases not matched to a gene: 3. CDR3 loop: CAISGRQGGELFF. The CDR3 DNA reads TGTGCCATCAGTGGGAGACAGGGCGGGGAGCTGTTTTTT.

This clonotype was recorded a few times. V and J are TRBV20-1 and TRBJ1-6, with a tentative D call TRBD1 (6 bases). Trimming cost V 5 bases and J 7 bases, with 12 bases left between them. This CDR3 contains 13 residues. Per germline, CDR1 DFQATT and CDR2 SNEGSKA (reference sequence). CDR3 in DNA: TGCAGTGCTTCTGACAGGACCAATTCACCCCTCCACTTT. Its protein product is CSASDRTNSPLHF.

This clonotype has only a few counts. Being one base from a much bigger clone, this may be a read error. In DNA, the CDR3 is TGTCCCAGCAGCCAAGAAAGGAGAGGGGACGGCTACACCTTC. Translation: CPSSQERRGDGYTF. The V call is TRBV11-2, the J call TRBJ1-2; D is perhaps TRBD1 (5 bases). Germline V gene lookup returns CDR1 SGHAT and CDR2 FQNNGV. This CDR3 has 14 residues.

This clonotype was counted ten times or more. The rearrangement joins TRBV5-1 to TRBJ1-4; tentative D call: TRBD1 (5 bases). Germline loops: CDR1 SGHRS, CDR2 YFSETQ. V was shortened by 4 bases and J by 10 bases, with 14 bases between the two germline ends. This CDR3 region has 13 residues. This CDR3 reads CASSLTDNRKLFF. CDR3 DNA sequence: TGCGCCAGCAGCCTGACGGACAATAGAAAACTGTTTTTT.

This clonotype was seen ten or more times. The rearrangement joins TRBV5-1 to TRBJ2-5; TRBD1 or TRBD2 may be the D gene (6 bases each). V lost 3 bases, J lost 2 bases, and 11 bases lay in between. There are 14 residues in the CDR3. Per the germline V gene, CDR1 is SGHRS and CDR2 is YFSETQ. The CDR3 nucleotides read TGCGCCAGCAGCTGGGGGGCAGGGCAAGAGACCCAGTACTTC. As protein: CASSWGAGQETQYF.

This clonotype was recorded at least ten times. V gene TRBV30 combines with J gene TRBJ1-4, with D maybe TRBD1 (6 bases). Between the trimmed V and J ends, which lost 0 bases and 2 bases, there was a span of 13 bases. The CDR3 is 16 residues long. Germline V gene data show CDR1 as GTSNPN and CDR2 as SVGIG (reference sequence). CDR3 DNA sequence: TGTGCCTGGAGTGTATGGGGGCAGGGGACTAATGAAAAACTGTTTTTT. Translated, it gives CAWSVWGQGTNEKLFF. The full variable domain, its missing parts supplied by reference TRBV30 and TRBJ1-4, is SQTIHQWPATLVQPVGSPLSLECTVEGTSNPNLYWYRQAAGRGLQLLFYSVGIGQISSEVPQNLSASRPQDRQFILSSKKLLLSDSGFYLCAWSVWGQGTNEKLFFGSGTQLSVL.

This clonotype showed up many times. V is TRBV4-1 and J is TRBJ1-2, with D possibly TRBD1 on 6 matching bases. The CDR3 length is 14 residues. Per the germline V gene, CDR1 is MGHRA and CDR2 is YSYEKL. Trimming took 4 bases from V and 0 from J, leaving 9 bases between them. The CDR3 region has the DNA TGCGCCAGCAGCCTGGACAGAGCTAACTATGGCTACACCTTC. Translating it yields CASSLDRANYGYTF.

This clonotype was seen ten or more times. The V call is TRBV6-8, the J call TRBJ2-7, with a possible D match to TRBD1 (6 bases). Trimming left V 2 bases short and J 4 bases short, with 15 bases between. In germline, CDR1 is MNHGY, CDR2 SAAAGT. The CDR3 contains 15 residues. In DNA form, the CDR3 reads TGTGCCAGCAGTTACACTGGTCAGGGGAAATACGAGCAGTACTTC. Translation gives CASSYTGQGKYEQYF.

In this sample, this clonotype turned up many times. The chain carries TRBV5-6 and TRBJ1-5; D not resolved. The CDR3 is 15 amino acids. Trimming took off 0 bases at V and 2 bases at J, with 9 bases between the two ends. Germline values: CDR1 SGHDT, CDR2 YYEEEE. CDR3 sequence (DNA): TGTGCCAGCAGCTTGGCCCGGGGAGGCAATCAGCCCCAGCATTTT. As protein: CASSLARGGNQPQHF.

Ten or more counts support this clonotype. The chain joins TRBV30 to TRBJ2-2; 9 nucleotides agree with TRBD2. The V gene end was trimmed by 2 bases and the J gene end by 5 bases; junction bases not matched to a gene: 6. Germline-derived CDR1 and CDR2 are GTSNPN and SVGIG (reference sequence). The CDR3 consists of 15 residues. In nucleotides, the CDR3 is TGTGCCTGGAGTCATGCGGGAGGGGGGACCGGGGAGCTGTTTTTT. This gives the protein CAWSHAGGGTGELFF.

This clonotype was found many times. The rearrangement joins TRBV4-2 to TRBJ2-2; 9 nucleotides match TRBD1. Trimming took 1 base from V and 2 from J; bases not matched to a gene: 5. The CDR3 has 17 amino acids. The germline gives CDR1 LGHNA, CDR2 YNFKEQ. This chain's CDR3 is CASSQAKGQGNTGELFF. In DNA form, the CDR3 reads TGTGCCAGCAGCCAAGCTAAGGGACAGGGAAACACCGGGGAGCTGTTTTTT.

This clonotype has a count of ten or more. V usage is TRBV25-1 and J usage is TRBJ2-1, with 8 bases lining up with TRBD2. The CDR3 has 17 amino acids. Germline loops: CDR1 MGHDK, CDR2 SYGVNS. Trimming took 2 bases from V and 8 from J; bases not matched to a gene: 14. The CDR3 is CASSEDLASGRWYEQFF. The CDR3, as DNA: TGTGCCAGCAGTGAAGACCTCGCGAGCGGGAGATGGTATGAGCAGTTCTTC. Full variable domain (remainder filled in from reference TRBV25-1 and TRBJ2-1): EADIYQTPRYLVIGTGKKITLECSQTMGHDKMYWYQQDPGMELHLIHYSYGVNSTEKGDLSSESTVSRIRTEHFPLTLESARPSHTSQYLCASSEDLASGRWYEQFFGPGTRLTVL.

This clonotype has a handful of counts. CDR3 amino acids: CSARDLGRGLNEQFF. For the CDR3, the DNA is TGCAGTGCTAGAGATCTGGGCAGGGGCTTGAATGAGCAGTTCTTC. This chain links TRBV20-1 with TRBJ2-1, with D perhaps TRBD1 (6 bases). The CDR3 is 15 residues long. In germline, CDR1 is DFQATT, CDR2 SNEGSKA (reference sequence). With 0 bases removed from V and 7 bases from J, the gap between germline ends came to 16 bases.

This clonotype was counted at least ten times. The chain links TRBV9 to TRBJ2-1; 7 bases are shared with TRBD1. Germline CDR1 is SGDLS and CDR2 is YYNGEE. The J segment lost 5 bases and the V segment lost 1 base, leaving 6 bases of the junction unmatched. This CDR3 spans 15 amino acids. The CDR3 DNA follows: TGTGCCAGCAGCGTATTGACAGGGCAAAACAATGAGCAGTTCTTC. It is translated as CASSVLTGQNNEQFF.

This clonotype was seen repeatedly, ten times or more. The chain is built from TRBV5-1 and TRBJ2-1; D might be TRBD2 (6 bases). V was clipped by 1 base and J by 8 bases, with 19 bases between them. Looked up from germline, CDR1 is SGHRS and CDR2 is YFSETQ. The CDR3 is 16 amino acids. The CDR3 sequence: CASSLYGTDGGDEQFF. For the CDR3, the DNA is TGCGCCAGCAGCTTGTACGGGACGGACGGGGGTGATGAGCAGTTCTTC.

This clonotype was recorded many times. The chain is built from TRBV4-3 and TRBJ2-3; D is undetermined. V gave up 1 base and J gave up 2 bases, with 10 bases separating them. Per germline, CDR1 LGHNA and CDR2 YSLEER. CDR3 size: 15 residues. The DNA for the CDR3 is TGCGCCAGCAGCCAAGCCGCCGGACCCACAGATACGCAGTATTTT. This sequence encodes CASSQAAGPTDTQYF.

This clonotype has at least ten counts. The rearrangement links TRBV6-6 to TRBJ2-2, with D unresolved. V was shortened by 0 bases and J by 0 bases, with 11 bases between the two germline ends. This CDR3 is built from 17 residues. Germline CDR1 reads MNHNY; CDR2 reads SVGAGI (reference sequence). The CDR3, as DNA: TGTGCCAGCAGTTACTCGAAGGAACATCCGAACACCGGGGAGCTGTTTTTT. Protein product: CASSYSKEHPNTGELFF.

This clonotype was counted only a few times. V usage is TRBV5-4 and J usage is TRBJ2-3, with D perhaps TRBD1 (5 bases). Germline V lookup: CDR1 SGHNT, CDR2 YYREEE (reference sequence). Trimming took off 4 bases at V and 3 bases at J, with 15 bases between the two ends. The CDR3 totals 15 residues. The CDR3 DNA follows: TGTGCCAGCAGCCCGCCTGGGGCCTTTACAGATACGCAGTATTTT. Its protein is CASSPPGAFTDTQYF. The variable domain in full, with the rest retrieved from reference TRBV5-4 and TRBJ2-3, is ETGVTQSPTHLIKTRGQQVTLRCSSQSGHNTVSWYQQALGQGPQFIFQYYREEENGRGNFPPRFSGLQFPNYSSELNVNALELDDSALYLCASSPPGAFTDTQYFGPGTRLTVL.

This clonotype was observed many times. The CDR3 sequence: CASSLAGATNTGELFF. In DNA, the CDR3 is TGCGCCAGCAGCTTGGCTGGGGCAACGAACACCGGGGAGCTGTTTTTT. The chain employs TRBV5-1 and TRBJ2-2; the D gene is possibly TRBD1 (5 bases). In germline, CDR1 is SGHRS, CDR2 YFSETQ. The CDR3 has 16 residues. The V gene lost 0 bases and the J gene lost 0 bases, with 9 bases spanning the gap.

This clonotype has only a few counts. This chain connects TRBV28 to TRBJ2-7; D is possibly TRBD2 (6 bases). V dropped 6 bases and J dropped 0 bases, with 15 bases sitting between them. The CDR3 sequence is 15 residues long. Looked up from germline, CDR1 is MDHEN and CDR2 is SYDVKM. CDR3 amino acids: CASSGGPASSYEQYF. CDR3 DNA sequence: TGTGCCAGCAGCGGGGGACCGGCGAGCTCCTACGAGCAGTACTTC.

This clonotype has a count of ten or more. V and J are TRBV28 and TRBJ1-6; 8 bases fit TRBD1. Germline trimming cut 5 bases from V and 8 bases from J; bases unmatched to any gene: 11. There are 16 residues in the CDR3. CDR1 and CDR2 (germline): MDHEN, SYDVKM. For the CDR3, the DNA is TGTGCCAGCAGTCTGTCCACGGACAGGGCTTATTCACCCCTCCACTTT. It specifies CASSLSTDRAYSPLHF. The variable domain in full, completed from reference TRBV28 and TRBJ1-6, reads DVKVTQSSRYLVKRTGEKVFLECVQDMDHENMFWYRQDPGLGLRLIYFSYDVKMKEKGDIPEGYSVSREKKERFSLILESASTNQTSMYLCASSLSTDRAYSPLHFGNGTRLTVT.

About this clonotype: This sequence is one base from a far larger clone and is likely a read error. The chain employs TRBV5-1 and TRBJ2-7, with 11 bases identical to TRBD2. This CDR3 contains 16 residues. Unmatched junction bases numbered 9, after V lost 0 bases and J lost 7 bases. Germline values: CDR1 SGHRS, CDR2 YFSETQ. CDR3 amino acids: CASSLVAGGHGNEQYF. The DNA of the CDR3 is TGCGCCAGCAGCTTGGTAGCGGGAGGGCACGGAAATGAGCAGTACTTC.

This clonotype has ten or more counts. J is TRBJ2-2 and V is TRBV4-3; the D is unclear. The V end was cut by 0 bases, the J end by 4 bases, with 6 bases between. Germline loops: CDR1 LGHNA, CDR2 YSLEER. The CDR3 covers 14 residues. The CDR3 region is CASSQDLTTGELFF. CDR3 DNA sequence: TGCGCCAGCAGCCAAGATTTAACCACCGGGGAGCTGTTTTTT.

This clonotype has a count of ten or more. The chain combines TRBV6-1 with TRBJ2-7, with a possible D match to TRBD1 (6 bases). This CDR3 has 12 residues. The germline V and J ends were trimmed by 0 bases and 6 bases, with 6 bases remaining between them. Germline values: CDR1 MNHNS, CDR2 SASEGT. The CDR3 is CASSEARGEQYF. CDR3 DNA: TGTGCCAGCAGTGAAGCCAGGGGCGAGCAGTACTTC.

This clonotype was counted at least ten times. The chain joins TRBV20-1 to TRBJ2-7; 8 bases map to TRBD1. V lost 1 base and J lost 6; bases outside the gene matches: 5. Per germline, CDR1 DFQATT and CDR2 SNEGSKA (reference sequence). The CDR3 extends over 13 amino acids. This CDR3 is CSARGAGGGEQYF. CDR3 nucleotides: TGCAGTGCTAGAGGGGCAGGGGGCGGCGAGCAGTACTTC.

The table lists this clonotype with many counts. The V gene is TRBV9, the J gene TRBJ1-6; weak D call: TRBD1 (6 bases). Germline V gene lookup returns CDR1 SGDLS and CDR2 YYNGEE. This CDR3 is built from 13 residues. V lost 2 bases and J 7 bases, leaving 7 bases between the germline ends. The CDR3 coding sequence is TGTGCCAGCAGCGTTACAGGGAATTCACCCCTCCACTTT. It specifies CASSVTGNSPLHF.